This passage covers 30 T cell receptor beta chains from one sample sequenced in a study of CD8+ T cells in alopecia areata. Treatment defined: oral pan-JAK inhibitor, 5-10 mg twice daily. cDNA reverse transcribed from extracted RNA served as the sequencing template. The assay was immunoSEQ multiplex PCR, and TCRdb's table has in-frame clones only and misses some. The data contain around 190,000 clones, about three fifths of them seen just once; the ten biggest clones take up around 3.9%. The specimen comprised CD4+ T cells sorted from blood, sampled at week 4, from a patient treated with tofacitinib. These receptors were obtained from a human donor with alopecia areata.

This chain uses TRBV4-1 with TRBJ2-5; D not certain. The CDR3 has 11 residues. The V gene lost 7 bases and the J gene lost 7 bases, with 10 bases spanning the gap. CDR1 and CDR2 (germline): MGHRA, YSYEKL. The CDR3, as DNA: TGCGCCAGCATTCCGCCTGGGACCCAGTACTTC. Protein sequence: CASIPPGTQYF.

The chain joins TRBV7-8 to TRBJ1-3, with 8 bases aligning to TRBD1. V was clipped by 6 bases and J by 1 base; unmatched bases: 2. Germline V gives CDR1 SGHVS, CDR2 FQNEAQ. This CDR3 has 14 residues. The CDR3 region has the DNA TGTGCCAGCAGGCAGGGGGCGTCTGGAAACACCATATATTTT. Its translation is CASRQGASGNTIYF.

The chain is built from TRBV29-1 and TRBJ1-1, with D perhaps matching TRBD1 (5 bases). Germline V CDR1 and CDR2: SQVTM, ANQGSEA. This CDR3 is 15 amino acids long. Trimming took 6 bases from V and 0 from J, leaving 17 bases between them. CDR3 sequence: CSVLSGPNMNTEAFF. The CDR3 region has the DNA TGCAGCGTGCTTTCGGGACCTAACATGAACACTGAAGCTTTCTTT.

The J gene is TRBJ1-5, the V gene TRBV5-6; D perhaps matches TRBD1 (5 bases). The CDR3 runs to 14 residues. V lost 4 bases, J lost 10 bases, and 18 bases lay in between. Germline CDR1 SGHDT, CDR2 YYEEEE. The CDR3 sequence is CASSASGGVLPQHF. The CDR3 coding sequence is TGTGCCAGCAGCGCATCTGGAGGGGTTTTACCCCAGCATTTT.

This clone was seen just once. The rearrangement uses TRBV5-1 and TRBJ1-3; D unclear. The V end was cut by 0 bases, the J end by 2 bases, with 9 bases between. Germline lookup yields CDR1 SGHRS and CDR2 YFSETQ. The CDR3 sequence is 15 residues long. CDR3 DNA sequence: TGCGCCAGCAGCTTGGACGGGAATCCTGGAAACACCATATATTTT. This codes for CASSLDGNPGNTIYF.

V and J are TRBV7-2 and TRBJ2-5; perhaps TRBD1 as D (5 bases). This CDR3 has 14 residues. In germline, CDR1 is SGHTA, CDR2 FQGNSA. Trimming stripped 5 bases from V and 3 bases from J, with 13 bases between. The CDR3 nucleotides read TGTGCCAGCAGCGGGCGGTTGACAGAAGAGACCCAGTACTTC. Its translation: CASSGRLTEETQYF.

The chain is built from TRBV6-5 and TRBJ1-5; 7 bases are shared with TRBD1. Germline CDR1 reads MNHEY; CDR2 reads SVGAGI. This CDR3 comprises 14 residues. Trimming took 5 bases from V and 7 from J; bases not matched to a gene: 8. CDR3: CASSLQGGGQPQHF. In nucleotides, the CDR3 is TGTGCCAGCAGTCTCCAGGGGGGAGGACAGCCCCAGCATTTT.

This clone was found a few times. The chain uses TRBV6-5 and TRBJ2-7; maybe TRBD2 (5 bases). The CDR3 is made up of 16 amino acids. Germline V gene lookup returns CDR1 MNHEY and CDR2 SVGAGI. Trimming took 0 bases from V and 0 from J, leaving 12 bases between them. In DNA, the CDR3 is TGTGCCAGCAGTTACTCGAGGGCGGATAGCTCCTACGAGCAGTACTTC. Amino acids: CASSYSRADSSYEQYF.

The V and J genes are TRBV29-1 and TRBJ1-1, with a tentative D call TRBD1 (6 bases). V shed 5 bases and J shed 3 bases, with 16 bases lying between them. The CDR3 totals 14 residues. Germline assignment: CDR1 SQVTM and CDR2 ANQGSEA. The CDR3 nucleotides read TGCAGCGTTACTAGGGGGACGGCGGACACTGAAGCTTTCTTT. Its translation: CSVTRGTADTEAFF.

The rearrangement links TRBV5-6 to TRBJ1-2; D is unresolved. CDR1 and CDR2 (germline): SGHDT, YYEEEE. The CDR3 extends over 13 amino acids. V was shortened by 0 bases and J by 5 bases, with 8 bases between the two germline ends. CDR3 loop: CASSLAGNYGYTF. The CDR3 coding sequence is TGTGCCAGCAGCTTGGCGGGGAATTATGGCTACACCTTC.

J is TRBJ1-4 and V is TRBV4-3; the D is unclear. Germline assignment: CDR1 LGHNA and CDR2 YSLEER. This CDR3 has 14 amino acids. The V and J ends lost 0 bases and 10 bases respectively, with 12 bases between them. The chain's CDR3 is CASSQDEAVGKLFF. For the CDR3, the DNA is TGCGCCAGCAGCCAAGATGAGGCCGTGGGAAAACTGTTTTTT.

This clone has just a few counts. V and J are TRBV4-1 and TRBJ2-1, with 9 bases lining up with TRBD2. V lost 2 bases, J lost 5 bases, and 7 bases stayed unmatched. CDR1 is MGHRA, CDR2 YSYEKL, per germline. The length of the CDR3 is 16 residues. The CDR3, as DNA: TGCGCCAGCAGCCAACCGGCTAGCGGGGTTGACAATGAGCAGTTCTTC. This sequence encodes CASSQPASGVDNEQFF.

The V call is TRBV27, the J call TRBJ2-5; no firm D call. The ends were cut back, 7 bases at V and 6 bases at J, with 6 bases in the middle. This CDR3 has 10 amino acids. Germline CDR1 and CDR2: MNHEY and SMNVEV (reference sequence). The CDR3 is CASIGQTQYF. CDR3 sequence (DNA): TGTGCCAGCATCGGTCAGACCCAGTACTTC.

The chain uses TRBV5-1 and TRBJ1-1; D unresolved. The V gene's germline CDR1 is SGHRS and CDR2 YFSETQ. V lost 2 bases and J lost 0, with 11 bases in between. CDR3 length equals 15 residues. In nucleotides, the CDR3 is TGCGCCAGCAGCTTTGGGCCAAGTATGAACACTGAAGCTTTCTTT. Translated, it gives CASSFGPSMNTEAFF.

The chain employs TRBV30 and TRBJ1-2; 7 bases match TRBD1. The trim removed 2 bases at V and 4 bases at J, leaving 7 bases unmatched. CDR1 is GTSNPN, CDR2 SVGIG, per germline (reference sequence). This CDR3 has 14 amino acids. The CDR3 DNA reads TGTGCCTGGAGTTTCACAGGGGCCGGCTATGGCTACACCTTC. This codes for CAWSFTGAGYGYTF.

The chain has TRBV25-1 and TRBJ1-6; TRBD1 agrees at 7 bases. Germline V gives CDR1 MGHDK, CDR2 SYGVNS. CDR3 length equals 15 residues. V lost 3 bases and J lost 7; bases outside the gene matches: 6. In DNA form, the CDR3 reads TGTGCCAGCAGTGACCTGGGACAGCCGAATTCACCCCTCCACTTT. It specifies CASSDLGQPNSPLHF.

A word on this clone: Other DNA sequences in the sample encode the same CDR3. CDR3 amino acids: CAWSGQLNTEAFF. The CDR3 region has the DNA TGTGCCTGGTCGGGACAACTGAACACTGAAGCTTTCTTT. The V call is TRBV30, the J call TRBJ1-1, with D tentatively TRBD1 (6 bases). Germline assignment: CDR1 GTSNPN and CDR2 SVGIG (reference sequence). The length of the CDR3 is 13 residues. Trimming pared 5 bases from V and 0 bases from J, leaving 10 bases between.

This CDR3 is CATSVLRINSPLHF. Written as DNA, the CDR3 is TGTGCCACCTCGGTCCTGAGAATTAATTCACCCCTCCACTTT. The genes are TRBV6-6 and TRBJ1-6, with D unclear. The length of the CDR3 is 14 residues. Germline assignment: CDR1 MNHNY and CDR2 SVGAGI (reference sequence). V lost 10 bases, J lost 6 bases, and 16 bases lay in between.

The chain recombines TRBV4-3 with TRBJ1-1; D may be TRBD1 (6 bases). V was cut by 5 bases and J by 5 bases, with 12 bases left in between. This CDR3 has 13 residues. Germline CDR1 LGHNA, CDR2 YSLEER. DNA of the CDR3: TGCGCCAGCAGCTCCGGACAGTCGACTGAAGCTTTCTTT. Amino acid sequence: CASSSGQSTEAFF.

This clone showed up just once. The rearrangement joins TRBV30 to TRBJ2-7; D not certain. The CDR3 covers 12 residues. Trimming took off 0 bases at V and 2 bases at J, with 5 bases between the two ends. Germline V gives CDR1 GTSNPN, CDR2 SVGIG (reference sequence). CDR3 sequence reads: CAWSVRAYEQYF. The CDR3, as DNA: TGTGCCTGGAGTGTACGAGCCTACGAGCAGTACTTC.

In this sample, this clone turned up a few times. CDR3 coding DNA: TGTGCCTGGAGTGTAGGCCTAGCCAAAAACATTCAGTACTTC. This sequence encodes CAWSVGLAKNIQYF. The chain uses TRBV30 and TRBJ2-4; D unclear. V lost 0 bases to trimming and J lost 0 bases, with 6 bases between them. The germline CDR1 and CDR2 sequences are GTSNPN and SVGIG (reference sequence). This CDR3 is 14 amino acids long. The whole variable domain, remainder taken from reference TRBV30 and TRBJ2-4, is SQTIHQWPATLVQPVGSPLSLECTVEGTSNPNLYWYRQAAGRGLQLLFYSVGIGQISSEVPQNLSASRPQDRQFILSSKKLLLSDSGFYLCAWSVGLAKNIQYFGAGTRLSVL.

V is TRBV5-1 and J is TRBJ1-2; 7 positions agree with TRBD1. From germline, CDR1 is SGHRS and CDR2 YFSETQ. The CDR3 loop spans 16 amino acids. V trimming: 4 bases; J trimming: 0 bases; junction bases outside the gene matches: 9. The CDR3 loop is CASSGGQWTSNYGYTF. CDR3 DNA sequence: TGCGCCAGCAGCGGGGGACAGTGGACATCTAACTATGGCTACACCTTC. Filled out from reference TRBV5-1 and TRBJ1-2, the complete variable domain reads KAGVTQTPRYLIKTRGQQVTLSCSPISGHRSVSWYQQTPGQGLQFLFEYFSETQRNKGNFPGRFSGRQFSNSRSEMNVSTLELGDSALYLCASSGGQWTSNYGYTFGSGTRLTVV.

V is TRBV2 and J is TRBJ2-5; TRBD2 agrees at 10 bases. The V segment lost 6 bases and the J segment 7 bases; nucleotides outside the gene matches: 8. The germline gives CDR1 SNHLY, CDR2 FYNNEI. The CDR3 extends over 14 amino acids. In nucleotides, the CDR3 is TGTGCCAGCAGGGGACTAGCGATCTTAGGGACCCAGTACTTC. Translating gives CASRGLAILGTQYF.

This chain connects TRBV5-1 to TRBJ1-4, with a weak D call TRBD1 (5 bases). The germline V gene encodes CDR1 SGHRS and CDR2 YFSETQ. Trimming shortened V by 5 bases and J by 0 bases, and 8 bases separated the two germline ends. There are 14 residues in the CDR3. In DNA, the CDR3 is TGCGCCAGCAGTCGGGACTCAACTAATGAAAAACTGTTTTTT. It translates to CASSRDSTNEKLFF.

As DNA, the CDR3 is TGTGCCAGCATGGCGGGTAGCGGGGGGGCTTTAGTCAATGAGCAGTTCTTC. Amino acids: CASMAGSGGALVNEQFF. The chain uses TRBV2 and TRBJ2-1, with TRBD2 matching over 11 bases. The CDR3 extends over 17 amino acids. Germline V lookup: CDR1 SNHLY, CDR2 FYNNEI. V dropped 7 bases and J dropped 6; count of bases not matched to a gene: 14.

This clone was seen more than once but under ten times. The rearrangement joins TRBV7-3 to TRBJ2-5; 7 nucleotides match TRBD1. The V gene's germline CDR1 is SGHTA and CDR2 FQGTGA. The CDR3 extends over 13 amino acids. With V trimmed by 2 bases and J by 3 bases, 0 bases remained unmatched. CDR3 DNA sequence: TGTGCCAGCAGCTTAGACAGGGAAGAGACCCAGTACTTC. Its translation: CASSLDREETQYF.

This chain links TRBV20-1 with TRBJ2-1, with no clear D. CDR1 and CDR2 (germline): DFQATT, SNEGSKA (reference sequence). CDR3 length: 11 residues. Trimming stripped 5 bases from V and 2 bases from J, with 4 bases between. Here the CDR3 reads CSAPAYNEQFF. CDR3 nucleotide sequence: TGCAGTGCTCCAGCCTACAATGAGCAGTTCTTC.

This clone was observed a single time. Its ends do not fully match the called genes, so a read error is possible. The V gene is TRBV4-3, the J gene TRBJ1-1, with D perhaps TRBD1 (6 bases). CDR1 LGHNA and CDR2 YSLEER come from the germline V gene. The CDR3 totals 13 residues. CDR3 in DNA: TGCGCTAGCAGAGGGGGGGTGTGGACTGAAGCTTTCTTT. This sequence encodes CASRGGVWTEAFF.

The V and J genes are TRBV6-6 and TRBJ1-6; 8 bases are a match to TRBD1. V lost 5 bases, J lost 5 bases, and 2 bases stayed unmatched. The CDR3 runs 14 residues. CDR1 and CDR2 from the germline V gene are MNHNY and SVGAGI (reference sequence). Written as DNA, the CDR3 is TGTGCCAGCAGTACGGACAGGGATAATTCACCCCTCCACTTT. Protein product: CASSTDRDNSPLHF.

This clone was seen a single time. The V call is TRBV5-1, the J call TRBJ2-7; D possibly corresponds to TRBD2 (7 bases). Germline lookup yields CDR1 SGHRS and CDR2 YFSETQ. V lost 4 bases, J lost 5 bases, and 16 bases lay in between. The CDR3 loop spans 14 amino acids. CDR3 sequence: CASSTSGGRNEQYF. CDR3 nucleotide sequence: TGCGCCAGCAGCACTTCGGGGGGCAGGAACGAGCAGTACTTC.